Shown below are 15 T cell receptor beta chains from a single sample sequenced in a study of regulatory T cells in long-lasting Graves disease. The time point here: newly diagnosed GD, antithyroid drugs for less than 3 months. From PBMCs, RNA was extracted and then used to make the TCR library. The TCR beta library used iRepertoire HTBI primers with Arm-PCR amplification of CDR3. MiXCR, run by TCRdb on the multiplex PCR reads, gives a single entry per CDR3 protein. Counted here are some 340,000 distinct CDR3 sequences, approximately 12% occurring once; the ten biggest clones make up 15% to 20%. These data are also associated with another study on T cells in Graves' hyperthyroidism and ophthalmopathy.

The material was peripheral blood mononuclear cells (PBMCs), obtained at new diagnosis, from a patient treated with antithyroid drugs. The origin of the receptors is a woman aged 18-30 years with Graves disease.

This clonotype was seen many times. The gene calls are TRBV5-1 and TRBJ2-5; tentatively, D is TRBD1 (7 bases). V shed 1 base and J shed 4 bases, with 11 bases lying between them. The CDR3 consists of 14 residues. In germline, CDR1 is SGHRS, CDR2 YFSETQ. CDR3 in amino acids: CASSLRQGGETQYF. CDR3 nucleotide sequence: TGCGCCAGCAGCTTGAGGCAGGGGGGAGAGACCCAGTACTTC.

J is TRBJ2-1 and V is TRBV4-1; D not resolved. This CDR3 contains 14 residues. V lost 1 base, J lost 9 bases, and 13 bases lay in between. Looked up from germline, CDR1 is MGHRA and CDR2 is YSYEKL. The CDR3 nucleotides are TGCGCCAGCAGCCAAGGGATCACAATGACTGAGCAGTTCTTC. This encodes CASSQGITMTEQFF.

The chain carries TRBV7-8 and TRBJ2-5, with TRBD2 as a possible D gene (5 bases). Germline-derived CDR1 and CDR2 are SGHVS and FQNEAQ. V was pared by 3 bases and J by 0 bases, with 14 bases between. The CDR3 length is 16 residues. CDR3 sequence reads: CASSLKRLQDQETQYF. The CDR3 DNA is TGTGCCAGCAGCTTGAAGCGGTTACAAGACCAAGAGACCCAGTACTTC.

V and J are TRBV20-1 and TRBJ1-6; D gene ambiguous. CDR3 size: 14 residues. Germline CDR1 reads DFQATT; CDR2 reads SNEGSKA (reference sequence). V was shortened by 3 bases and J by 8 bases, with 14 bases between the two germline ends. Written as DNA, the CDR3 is TGCAGTGCTAGGGCGGGGAGTGGGGATTCACCCCTCCACTTT. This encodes CSARAGSGDSPLHF.

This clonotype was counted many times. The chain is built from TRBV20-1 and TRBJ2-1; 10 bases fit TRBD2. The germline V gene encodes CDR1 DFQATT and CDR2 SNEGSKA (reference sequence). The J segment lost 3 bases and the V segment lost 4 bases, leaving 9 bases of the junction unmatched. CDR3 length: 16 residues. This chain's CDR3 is CSATTLGLAVYNEQFF. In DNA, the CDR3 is TGCAGTGCTACTACCTTAGGACTAGCGGTCTACAATGAGCAGTTCTTC.

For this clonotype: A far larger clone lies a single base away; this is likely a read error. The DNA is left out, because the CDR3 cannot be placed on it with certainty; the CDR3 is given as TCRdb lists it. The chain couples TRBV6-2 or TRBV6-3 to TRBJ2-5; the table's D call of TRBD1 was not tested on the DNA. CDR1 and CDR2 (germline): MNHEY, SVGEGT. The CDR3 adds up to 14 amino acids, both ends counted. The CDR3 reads CASSSSPEGDEQYF.

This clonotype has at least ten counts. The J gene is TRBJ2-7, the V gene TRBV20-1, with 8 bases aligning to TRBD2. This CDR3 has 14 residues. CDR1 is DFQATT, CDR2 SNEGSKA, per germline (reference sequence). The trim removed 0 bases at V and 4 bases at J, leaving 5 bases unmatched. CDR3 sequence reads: CSARDPGLVYEQYF. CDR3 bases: TGCAGTGCTAGAGACCCGGGACTAGTTTACGAGCAGTACTTC.

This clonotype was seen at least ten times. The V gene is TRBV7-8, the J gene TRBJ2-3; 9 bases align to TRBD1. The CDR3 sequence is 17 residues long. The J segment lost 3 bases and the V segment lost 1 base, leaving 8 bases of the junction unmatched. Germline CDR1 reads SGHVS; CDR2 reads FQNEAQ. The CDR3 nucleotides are TGTGCCAGCAGCTTAGGGAACCGGGACAGGGTAACAGATACGCAGTATTTT. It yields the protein CASSLGNRDRVTDTQYF.

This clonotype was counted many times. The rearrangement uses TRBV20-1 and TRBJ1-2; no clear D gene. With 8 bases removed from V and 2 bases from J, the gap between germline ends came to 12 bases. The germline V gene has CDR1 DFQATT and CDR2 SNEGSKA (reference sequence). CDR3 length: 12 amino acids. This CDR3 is CSSYVGNYGYTF. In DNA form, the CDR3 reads TGCAGTTCCTACGTGGGGAACTATGGCTACACCTTC.

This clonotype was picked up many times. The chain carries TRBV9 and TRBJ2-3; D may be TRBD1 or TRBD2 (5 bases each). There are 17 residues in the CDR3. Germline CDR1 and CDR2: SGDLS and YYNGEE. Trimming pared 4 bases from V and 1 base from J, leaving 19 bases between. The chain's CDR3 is CASSFLHGGGGTDTQYF. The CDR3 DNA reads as TGTGCCAGCAGCTTCCTCCATGGGGGTGGGGGCACAGATACGCAGTATTTT.

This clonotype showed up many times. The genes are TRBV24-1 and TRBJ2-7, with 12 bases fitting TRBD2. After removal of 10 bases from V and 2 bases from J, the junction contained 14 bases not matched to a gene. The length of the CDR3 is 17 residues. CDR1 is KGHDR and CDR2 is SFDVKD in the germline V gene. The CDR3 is CATSGGQTSGGTYEQYF. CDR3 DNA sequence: TGTGCCACATCCGGTGGACAGACTAGCGGGGGCACCTACGAGCAGTACTTC.

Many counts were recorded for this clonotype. The CDR3 is CASSYSAKDSVNTEAFF. Here the CDR3 DNA reads TGTGCCAGCAGTTACTCTGCTAAGGACAGCGTGAACACTGAAGCTTTCTTT. This rearrangement joins TRBV6-5 to TRBJ1-1, with D maybe TRBD1 (6 bases). Looked up from germline, CDR1 is MNHEY and CDR2 is SVGAGI. Trimming shortened V by 0 bases and J by 0 bases, and 14 bases separated the two germline ends. The CDR3 length is 17 residues.

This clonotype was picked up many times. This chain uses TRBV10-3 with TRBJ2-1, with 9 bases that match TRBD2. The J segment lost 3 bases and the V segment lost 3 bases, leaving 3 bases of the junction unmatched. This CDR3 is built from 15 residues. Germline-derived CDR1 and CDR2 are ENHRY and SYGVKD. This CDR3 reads CAISDPSGVYNEQFF. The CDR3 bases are TGTGCCATCAGTGATCCTAGCGGGGTCTACAATGAGCAGTTCTTC.

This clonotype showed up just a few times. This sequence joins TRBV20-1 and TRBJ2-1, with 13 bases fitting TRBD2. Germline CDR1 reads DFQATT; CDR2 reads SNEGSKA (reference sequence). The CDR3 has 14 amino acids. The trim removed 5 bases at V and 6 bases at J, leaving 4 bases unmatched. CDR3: CSASGLAGANEQFF. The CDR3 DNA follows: TGCAGTGCTTCTGGACTAGCGGGGGCCAATGAGCAGTTCTTC.

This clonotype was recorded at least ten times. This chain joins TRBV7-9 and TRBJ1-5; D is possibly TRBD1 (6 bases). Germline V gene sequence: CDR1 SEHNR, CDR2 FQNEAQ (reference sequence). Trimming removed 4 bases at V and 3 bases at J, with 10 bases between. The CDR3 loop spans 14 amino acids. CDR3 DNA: TGTGCCAGCAGCTCCGGACAGTCCAATCAGCCCCAGCATTTT. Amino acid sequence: CASSSGQSNQPQHF.